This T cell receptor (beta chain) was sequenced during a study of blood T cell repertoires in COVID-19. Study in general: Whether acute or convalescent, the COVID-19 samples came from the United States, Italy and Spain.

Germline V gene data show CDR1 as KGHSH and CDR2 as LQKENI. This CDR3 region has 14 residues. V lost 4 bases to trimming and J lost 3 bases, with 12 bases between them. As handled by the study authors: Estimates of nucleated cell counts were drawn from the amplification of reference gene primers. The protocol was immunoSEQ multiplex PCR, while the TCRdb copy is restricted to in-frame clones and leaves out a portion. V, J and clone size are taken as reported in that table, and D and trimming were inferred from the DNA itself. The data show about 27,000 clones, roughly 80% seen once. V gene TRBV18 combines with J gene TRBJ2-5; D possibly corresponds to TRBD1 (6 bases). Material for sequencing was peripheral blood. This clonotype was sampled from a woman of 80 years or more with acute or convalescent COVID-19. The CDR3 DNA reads TGTGCCAGCTCACGAGGGGGTCTAGAAGAGACCCAGTACTTC. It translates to CASSRGGLEETQYF.